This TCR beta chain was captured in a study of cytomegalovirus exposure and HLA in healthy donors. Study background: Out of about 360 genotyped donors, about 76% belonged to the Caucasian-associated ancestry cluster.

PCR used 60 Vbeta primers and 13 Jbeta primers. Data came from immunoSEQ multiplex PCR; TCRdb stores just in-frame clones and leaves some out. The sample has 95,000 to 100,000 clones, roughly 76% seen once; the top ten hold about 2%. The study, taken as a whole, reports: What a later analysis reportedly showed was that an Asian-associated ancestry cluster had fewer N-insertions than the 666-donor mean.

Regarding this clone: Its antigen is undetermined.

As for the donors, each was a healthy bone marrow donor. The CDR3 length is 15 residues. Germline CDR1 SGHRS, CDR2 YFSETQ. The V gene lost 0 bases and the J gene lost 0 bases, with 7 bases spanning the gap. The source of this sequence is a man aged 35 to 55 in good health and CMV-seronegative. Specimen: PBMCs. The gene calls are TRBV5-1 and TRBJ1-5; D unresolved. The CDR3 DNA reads TGCGCCAGCAGCTTGGACGGTTATAGCAATCAGCCCCAGCATTTT. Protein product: CASSLDGYSNQPQHF.